These T cell receptor beta chains were read from a single sample in a study of blood T cell repertoires in COVID-19. Sequencing used immunoSEQ multiplex PCR; TCRdb keeps in-frame clones, though not all of them. The sample lists under 150,000 clones; around 78% were seen once. Sequencing input: peripheral blood. The receptors originated from a human donor in a cohort sampled during active COVID-19. CDR3s include the opening cysteine and the closing phenylalanine or tryptophan. A D gene is named only where the DNA matches it firmly. Part of the rows lack a size; the others show once, few, many or a class for expanded clones.

d_call: TRBD1; v_call: TRBV7-9; j_call: TRBJ1-4; clone_size: .; cdr3_aa: CASSLWDRVNEKLFF; cdr3_nt: TGTGCCAGCAGCTTATGGGACAGGGTTAATGAAAAACTGTTTTTT
d_call: .; v_call: TRBV27; j_call: TRBJ2-3; clone_size: .; cdr3_aa: CASSLVGNTQYF; cdr3_nt: TGTGCCAGCAGTTTAGTCGGGAATACGCAGTATTTT
d_call: TRBD1; v_call: TRBV6-6; j_call: TRBJ2-1; clone_size: .; cdr3_aa: CASSTGTGDNEQFF; cdr3_nt: TGTGCCAGCAGTACCGGGACAGGGGATAATGAGCAGTTCTTC
d_call: .; v_call: TRBV15; j_call: TRBJ1-1; clone_size: few; cdr3_aa: CATSRDSPWGQDTEAFF; cdr3_nt: TGTGCCACCAGCAGAGATAGCCCCTGGGGGCAAGACACTGAAGCTTTCTTT
d_call: .; v_call: TRBV6-5; j_call: TRBJ1-2; clone_size: .; cdr3_aa: CASRQVNYGYTF; cdr3_nt: TGTGCCAGCAGACAGGTTAACTATGGCTACACCTTC
d_call: TRBD1; v_call: TRBV5-4; j_call: TRBJ1-3; clone_size: .; cdr3_aa: CASSSGQARSGNTIYF; cdr3_nt: TGTGCCAGCAGCTCTGGACAGGCTCGCTCTGGAAACACCATATATTTT
d_call: TRBD2; v_call: TRBV7-6; j_call: TRBJ2-3; clone_size: .; cdr3_aa: CASSPRAGGRTDTQYF; cdr3_nt: TGTGCCAGCAGCCCGAGAGCGGGGGGGCGCACAGATACGCAGTATTTT
d_call: .; v_call: TRBV7-8; j_call: TRBJ1-2; clone_size: .; cdr3_aa: CASSLGGEGYTF; cdr3_nt: TGTGCCAGCAGCTTAGGGGGAGAAGGCTACACCTTC
d_call: TRBD1; v_call: TRBV7-2; j_call: TRBJ2-7; clone_size: .; cdr3_aa: CASSHPGGYEQYF; cdr3_nt: TGTGCCAGCAGCCACCCAGGGGGCTACGAGCAGTACTTC
d_call: .; v_call: TRBV30; j_call: TRBJ1-5; clone_size: .; cdr3_aa: CAWSQIRGAEPQHF; cdr3_nt: TGTGCCTGGAGTCAAATCCGCGGGGCGGAGCCCCAGCATTTT
d_call: .; v_call: TRBV12-3/TRBV12-4; j_call: TRBJ1-4; clone_size: .; cdr3_aa: CASNTGREKLFF; cdr3_nt: TGTGCCAGCAATACCGGGAGAGAAAAACTGTTTTTT
d_call: TRBD1; v_call: TRBV3-1/TRBV3-2; j_call: TRBJ2-7; clone_size: once; cdr3_aa: CASSPSGQGPYEQYF; cdr3_nt: TGTGCCAGCAGCCCATCGGGACAGGGGCCCTACGAGCAGTACTTC
d_call: TRBD2; v_call: TRBV5-4; j_call: TRBJ2-5; clone_size: .; cdr3_aa: CASSLGGLSGGEGETQYF; cdr3_nt: TGTGCCAGCAGCTTGGGCGGATTATCCGGGGGGGAGGGAGAGACCCAGTACTTC
d_call: .; v_call: TRBV19; j_call: TRBJ2-1; clone_size: .; cdr3_aa: CASSSHNEQFF; cdr3_nt: TGTGCCAGTAGTTCTCACAATGAGCAGTTCTTC
d_call: .; v_call: TRBV15; j_call: TRBJ2-2; clone_size: .; cdr3_aa: CATSRESGSGELFF; cdr3_nt: TGTGCCACCAGCAGAGAGTCAGGAAGCGGGGAGCTGTTTTTT
d_call: .; v_call: TRBV10-2; j_call: TRBJ1-5; clone_size: .; cdr3_aa: CASSEGQLANQPQHF; cdr3_nt: TGCGCCAGCAGTGAGGGACAACTGGCCAATCAGCCCCAGCATTTT
d_call: .; v_call: TRBV3-1/TRBV3-2; j_call: TRBJ1-2; clone_size: .; cdr3_aa: CASRNRGSFNYGYTF; cdr3_nt: TGTGCCAGCAGGAATAGGGGGTCCTTTAACTATGGCTACACCTTC
d_call: .; v_call: TRBV6-6; j_call: TRBJ1-1; clone_size: once; cdr3_aa: CASKGQGEAFF; cdr3_nt: TGTGCCAGCAAGGGGCAGGGGGAAGCTTTCTTT
d_call: .; v_call: TRBV2; j_call: TRBJ1-3; clone_size: .; cdr3_aa: CASSDSQSGNTIYF; cdr3_nt: TGTGCCAGCAGTGATTCTCAGTCCGGGAACACCATATATTTT
d_call: .; v_call: TRBV9; j_call: TRBJ2-6; clone_size: .; cdr3_aa: CASSVGGTGANVLTF; cdr3_nt: TGTGCCAGCAGCGTAGGCGGGACTGGGGCCAACGTCCTGACTTTC
d_call: .; v_call: TRBV9; j_call: TRBJ2-5; clone_size: few; cdr3_aa: CASSPRVEETQYF; cdr3_nt: TGTGCCAGCAGCCCTCGGGTCGAAGAGACCCAGTACTTC
d_call: TRBD1; v_call: TRBV30; j_call: TRBJ1-2; clone_size: .; cdr3_aa: CASQSGQVDYGYTF; cdr3_nt: TGTGCTTCCCAATCGGGACAGGTGGACTATGGCTACACCTTC
d_call: TRBD2; v_call: TRBV28; j_call: TRBJ2-2; clone_size: .; cdr3_aa: CASTISGGHNTGELFF; cdr3_nt: TGTGCCAGCACCATTAGCGGGGGTCACAACACCGGGGAGCTGTTTTTT
d_call: .; v_call: TRBV30; j_call: TRBJ1-2; clone_size: few; cdr3_aa: CAWTVGIMDGYTF; cdr3_nt: TGTGCCTGGACCGTCGGGATTATGGACGGCTACACCTTC
d_call: .; v_call: TRBV12-3/TRBV12-4; j_call: TRBJ2-7; clone_size: .; cdr3_aa: CASSFGQVYEQYF; cdr3_nt: TGTGCCAGCAGTTTCGGACAAGTCTACGAGCAGTACTTC
d_call: TRBD2; v_call: TRBV5-4; j_call: TRBJ2-5; clone_size: .; cdr3_aa: CASSSAGGVGLETQYF; cdr3_nt: TGTGCCAGCAGCTCCGCGGGGGGCGTAGGGTTGGAGACCCAGTACTTC
d_call: .; v_call: TRBV21-1; j_call: TRBJ2-1; clone_size: .; cdr3_aa: CARERGKGDNEQFF; cdr3_nt: TGTGCCAGGGAGAGGGGGAAGGGCGACAATGAGCAGTTCTTC
d_call: .; v_call: TRBV6-5; j_call: TRBJ1-1; clone_size: medium-sized; cdr3_aa: CASRATGNTEAFF; cdr3_nt: TGTGCCAGCAGGGCGACAGGTAACACTGAAGCTTTCTTT
d_call: .; v_call: TRBV6-5; j_call: TRBJ2-7; clone_size: .; cdr3_aa: CASSPGQLGVYEQYF; cdr3_nt: TGTGCCAGCAGCCCCGGACAGTTGGGGGTCTACGAGCAGTACTTC
d_call: TRBD2; v_call: TRBV6-2/TRBV6-3; j_call: TRBJ2-5; clone_size: .; cdr3_aa: CASSYMASGEGETQYF; cdr3_nt: TGTGCCAGCAGTTACATGGCTAGCGGGGAAGGGGAGACCCAGTACTTC
d_call: .; v_call: TRBV5-1; j_call: TRBJ1-2; clone_size: few; cdr3_aa: CASSLDGDSYGYTF; cdr3_nt: TGCGCCAGCAGCTTGGATGGTGACAGCTATGGCTACACCTTC
d_call: .; v_call: TRBV6-5; j_call: TRBJ1-2; clone_size: few; cdr3_aa: CASKDSGALYGYTF; cdr3_nt: TGTGCCAGCAAGGACTCAGGGGCCCTCTATGGCTACACCTTC
d_call: .; v_call: TRBV27; j_call: TRBJ2-7; clone_size: .; cdr3_aa: CASSFGVSYEQYF; cdr3_nt: TGTGCCAGCAGTTTCGGGGTTTCCTACGAGCAGTACTTC
d_call: .; v_call: TRBV5-1; j_call: TRBJ1-4; clone_size: .; cdr3_aa: CASSSQGVSEKLFF; cdr3_nt: TGCGCCAGCAGTTCACAGGGAGTTTCTGAAAAACTGTTTTTT
d_call: .; v_call: TRBV24-1; j_call: TRBJ2-5; clone_size: .; cdr3_aa: CATSDPDQETQYF; cdr3_nt: TGTGCCACCAGTGATCCAGACCAAGAGACCCAGTACTTC
d_call: TRBD1; v_call: TRBV2; j_call: TRBJ2-3; clone_size: .; cdr3_aa: CASRLDRGGTDTQYF; cdr3_nt: TGTGCCAGCAGGCTCGACAGGGGGGGCACAGATACGCAGTATTTT
d_call: .; v_call: TRBV2; j_call: TRBJ1-6; clone_size: .; cdr3_aa: CASISLPGGTYNSPLHF; cdr3_nt: TGTGCCAGCATCTCTTTACCGGGGGGCACGTATAATTCACCCCTCCACTTT
d_call: TRBD1; v_call: TRBV3-1/TRBV3-2; j_call: TRBJ2-7; clone_size: .; cdr3_aa: CASSQGTGGVYEQYF; cdr3_nt: TGTGCCAGCAGCCAGGGGACAGGGGGCGTGTACGAGCAGTACTTC
d_call: .; v_call: TRBV19; j_call: TRBJ1-6; clone_size: .; cdr3_aa: CASSARSSPLHF; cdr3_nt: TGTGCCAGTAGTGCCCGGAGTTCACCCCTCCACTTT
d_call: TRBD1; v_call: TRBV15; j_call: TRBJ1-1; clone_size: few; cdr3_aa: CATSRDLAGGSTEAFF; cdr3_nt: TGTGCCACCAGCAGAGATCTGGCAGGGGGCTCAACTGAAGCTTTCTTT
d_call: .; v_call: TRBV10-3; j_call: TRBJ2-1; clone_size: .; cdr3_aa: CAISDTIAPFSYNEQFF; cdr3_nt: TGTGCCATCAGTGACACAATAGCACCATTCTCCTACAATGAGCAGTTCTTC
d_call: .; v_call: TRBV24-1; j_call: TRBJ2-6; clone_size: once; cdr3_aa: CATAGKTGLLVSGANVLTF; cdr3_nt: TGTGCCACCGCGGGAAAGACGGGACTCCTAGTCTCTGGGGCCAACGTCCTGACTTTC
d_call: TRBD1; v_call: TRBV28; j_call: TRBJ2-5; clone_size: .; cdr3_aa: CASSPPTGAETQYF; cdr3_nt: TGTGCCAGCAGTCCACCGACAGGGGCAGAGACCCAGTACTTC
d_call: .; v_call: TRBV28; j_call: TRBJ1-5; clone_size: .; cdr3_aa: CASSLWAIDTPNQPQHF; cdr3_nt: TGTGCCAGCAGTTTATGGGCAATTGACACACCGAATCAGCCCCAGCATTTT
d_call: .; v_call: TRBV30; j_call: TRBJ2-2; clone_size: few; cdr3_aa: CAWSAWTVTGELFF; cdr3_nt: TGTGCCTGGAGTGCGTGGACAGTCACCGGGGAGCTGTTTTTT
d_call: TRBD2; v_call: TRBV7-8; j_call: TRBJ2-3; clone_size: few; cdr3_aa: CASSLARTSREYF; cdr3_nt: TGTGCCAGCAGCTTAGCGCGGACTAGCAGGGAGTATTTT
d_call: TRBD1; v_call: TRBV5-5; j_call: TRBJ2-7; clone_size: .; cdr3_aa: CASSWSGQGSYEQYF; cdr3_nt: TGTGCCAGCAGCTGGAGCGGACAGGGATCCTACGAGCAGTACTTC
d_call: TRBD1; v_call: TRBV3-1/TRBV3-2; j_call: TRBJ1-1; clone_size: .; cdr3_aa: CASRPDRGTEAFF; cdr3_nt: TGTGCCAGCAGGCCGGACAGGGGGACTGAAGCTTTCTTT
d_call: TRBD2; v_call: TRBV12-3/TRBV12-4; j_call: TRBJ2-6; clone_size: .; cdr3_aa: CAIPAGGANVLTF; cdr3_nt: TGTGCCATCCCAGCGGGGGGGGCCAACGTCCTGACTTTC
d_call: .; v_call: TRBV11-2; j_call: TRBJ1-6; clone_size: .; cdr3_aa: CASSGRGRLNSPLHF; cdr3_nt: TGTGCCAGCAGCGGACGGGGTCGACTTAATTCACCCCTCCACTTT